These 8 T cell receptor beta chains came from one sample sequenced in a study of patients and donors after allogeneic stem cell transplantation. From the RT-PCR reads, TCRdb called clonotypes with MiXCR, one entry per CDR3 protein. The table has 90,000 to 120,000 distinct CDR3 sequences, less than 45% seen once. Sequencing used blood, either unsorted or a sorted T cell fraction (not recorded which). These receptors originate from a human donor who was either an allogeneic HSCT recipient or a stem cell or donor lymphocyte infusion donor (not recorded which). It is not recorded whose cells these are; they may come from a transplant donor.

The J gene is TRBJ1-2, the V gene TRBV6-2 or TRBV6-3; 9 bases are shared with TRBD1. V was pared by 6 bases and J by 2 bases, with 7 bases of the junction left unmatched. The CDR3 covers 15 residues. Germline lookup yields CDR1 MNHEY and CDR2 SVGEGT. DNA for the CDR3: TGTGCCAGCAGACGGACAGGGGATTGGAACTATGGCTACACCTTC. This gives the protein CASRRTGDWNYGYTF.

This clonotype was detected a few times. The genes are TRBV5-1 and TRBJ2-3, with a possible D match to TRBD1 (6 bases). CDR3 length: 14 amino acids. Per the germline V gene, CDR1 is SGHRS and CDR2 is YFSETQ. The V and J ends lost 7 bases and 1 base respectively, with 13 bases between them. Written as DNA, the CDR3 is TGCGCCAGCGCGACTAAGGGGGGCACAGATACGCAGTATTTT. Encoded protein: CASATKGGTDTQYF.

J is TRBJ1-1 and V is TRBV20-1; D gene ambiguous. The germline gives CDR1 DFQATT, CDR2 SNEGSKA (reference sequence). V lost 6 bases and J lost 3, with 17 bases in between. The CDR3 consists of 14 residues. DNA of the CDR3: TGCAGTGCCCCTGTCCTATCTAGGGACACTGAAGCTTTCTTT. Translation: CSAPVLSRDTEAFF.

The CDR3 bases are TGTGCCAGCAGCAGGGGGGGACAGAGGAACACTGAAGCTTTCTTT. Its translation is CASSRGGQRNTEAFF. The chain recombines TRBV21-1 with TRBJ1-1; the table's TRBD1 call for D was not verified on the DNA. TRBV21-1 is reported as a pseudogene. The CDR3 totals 15 residues.

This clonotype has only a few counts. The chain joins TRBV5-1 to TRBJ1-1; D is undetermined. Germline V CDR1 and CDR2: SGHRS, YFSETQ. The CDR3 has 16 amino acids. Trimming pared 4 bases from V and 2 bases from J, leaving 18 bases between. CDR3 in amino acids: CASSPVGSRPNTEAFF. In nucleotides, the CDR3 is TGCGCCAGCAGCCCCGTAGGCAGCCGACCTAACACTGAAGCTTTCTTT. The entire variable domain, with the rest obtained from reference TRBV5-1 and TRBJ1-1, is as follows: KAGVTQTPRYLIKTRGQQVTLSCSPISGHRSVSWYQQTPGQGLQFLFEYFSETQRNKGNFPGRFSGRQFSNSRSEMNVSTLELGDSALYLCASSPVGSRPNTEAFFGQGTRLTVV.

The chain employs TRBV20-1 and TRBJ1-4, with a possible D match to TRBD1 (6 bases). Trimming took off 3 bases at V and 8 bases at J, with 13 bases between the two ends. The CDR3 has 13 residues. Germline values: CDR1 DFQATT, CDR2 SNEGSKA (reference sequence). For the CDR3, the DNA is TGCAGTGCTAGGTCAGGGGTGAGAGAAAAACTGTTTTTT. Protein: CSARSGVREKLFF.

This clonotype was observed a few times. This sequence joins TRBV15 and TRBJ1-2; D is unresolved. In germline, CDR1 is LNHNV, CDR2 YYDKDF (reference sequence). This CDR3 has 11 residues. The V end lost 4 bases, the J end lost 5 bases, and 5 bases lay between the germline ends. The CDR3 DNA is TGTGCCACCAGCATGGGTTATGGCTACACCTTC. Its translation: CATSMGYGYTF. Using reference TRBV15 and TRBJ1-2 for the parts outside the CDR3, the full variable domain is DAMVIQNPRYQVTQFGKPVTLSCSQTLNHNVMYWYQQKSSQAPKLLFHYYDKDFNNEADTPDNFQSRRPNTSFCFLDIRSPGLGDTAMYLCATSMGYGYTFGSGTRLTVV.

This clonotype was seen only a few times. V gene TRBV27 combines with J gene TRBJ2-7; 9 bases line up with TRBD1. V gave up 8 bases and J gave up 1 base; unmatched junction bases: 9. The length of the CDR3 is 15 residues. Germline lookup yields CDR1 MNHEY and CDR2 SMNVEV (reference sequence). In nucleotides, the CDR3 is TGTGCCAGCCGGGGGTTTGGGACAGGGTCCTACGAGCAGTACTTC. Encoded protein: CASRGFGTGSYEQYF.